This entry lists 30 T cell receptor beta chains sequenced from one sample in a study of CXCR3-negative and CXCR3-positive naive CD8 T cells. The TRB cDNA libraries were prepared by 5' RACE with UMI labels. Reanalyzing the 5' RACE reads, TCRdb keeps one entry per CDR3 protein, without DNA. Its clone listing holds fewer than 10,000 distinct CDR3 sequences. Sequenced sample: naive CXCR3- CD8+ T cells from blood. Subset: CD45RO-CCR7+CD27+CD95- naive CD8+ T cells lacking CXCR3 (TNR3-). Receptors were obtained from a human donor in good health. Some clones in this sample may be carry-over from other donors' samples.

This clonotype is called medium-sized based on its frequency. The CDR3 loop is CASSPDPEETQYF. The chain has TRBV6-5 and TRBJ2-5. From germline, CDR1 is MNHEY and CDR2 SVGAGI. This CDR3 is built from 13 residues.

This clonotype ranks as medium-sized in terms of frequency. The gene calls are TRBV29-1 and TRBJ1-1; TCRdb gives TRBD1 as the D gene, but with no DNA this cannot be confirmed. Germline CDR1 reads SQVTM; CDR2 reads ANQGSEA. This CDR3 contains 13 residues. The CDR3 spells CSVRTGLDTEAFF.

This clonotype is classed as medium-sized (0.01 to 0.1%) by frequency. This chain joins TRBV4-1 and TRBJ2-4. Germline loops: CDR1 MGHRA, CDR2 YSYEKL. CDR3 length: 16 amino acids. CDR3 loop: CASSQVLGLAKNIQYF.

This clonotype shows up as medium-sized by frequency. This chain connects TRBV12-3 or TRBV12-4 to TRBJ1-1; TCRdb's D gene call, TRBD1, goes unchecked for lack of DNA. The CDR3 contains 14 residues. The CDR3 loop reads CASNPQGDNTEAFF.

V is TRBV29-1 and J is TRBJ1-2. The CDR3 has 12 amino acids. In germline, CDR1 is SQVTM, CDR2 ANQGSEA. The CDR3 sequence is CSATYGNYGYTF.

This clonotype ranks as medium-sized in terms of frequency. The V call is TRBV5-1, the J call TRBJ2-1; as DNA is missing, the TRBD2 call by TCRdb cannot be tested. Germline V CDR1 and CDR2: SGHRS, YFSETQ. The CDR3 contains 15 residues. CDR3 sequence: CASSLWASGNNEQFF.

V gene TRBV9 combines with J gene TRBJ1-4. This CDR3 spans 15 amino acids. Looked up from germline, CDR1 is SGDLS and CDR2 is YYNGEE. The CDR3 region is CASSVGRDTGEKLFF.

By frequency, this clonotype registers medium-sized. This chain connects TRBV27 to TRBJ1-4; TCRdb returns TRBD1, unconfirmable since there is no DNA. Germline CDR1 MNHEY, CDR2 SMNVEV (reference sequence). This CDR3 region has 14 residues. CDR3 sequence reads: CASSFQGYGEKLFF.

This chain links TRBV2 with TRBJ2-3; TCRdb gives TRBD1 as the D gene, but with no DNA this cannot be confirmed. Germline V lookup: CDR1 SNHLY, CDR2 FYNNEI. The CDR3 is made up of 15 amino acids. CDR3 amino acids: CASTQDGGTTDTQYF. Full variable domain (rest looked up from reference TRBV2 and TRBJ2-3): EPEVTQTPSHQVTQMGQEVILRCVPISNHLYFYWYRQILGQKVEFLVSFYNNEISEKSEIFDDQFSVERPDGSNFTLKIRSTKLEDSAMYFCASTQDGGTTDTQYFGPGTRLTVL.

The CDR3 here is CASRRESSYNSPLHF. The V gene is TRBV11-2, the J gene TRBJ1-6. Germline CDR1 SGHAT, CDR2 FQNNGV. There are 15 residues in the CDR3.

The chain links TRBV5-4 to TRBJ2-5. CDR3 length equals 15 residues. Germline V CDR1 and CDR2: SGHNT, YYREEE (reference sequence). The CDR3 is CASSLGGWFEETQYF.

This clonotype is deemed medium-sized by its frequency. The chain employs TRBV6-6 and TRBJ2-3; TCRdb's D call of TRBD2 is untestable without DNA. The germline V gene encodes CDR1 MNHNY and CDR2 SVGAGI (reference sequence). The CDR3 contains 17 residues. The CDR3 loop is CASSYLTSGRATDTQYF.

The rearrangement joins TRBV7-9 to TRBJ2-3; the D call from TCRdb, TRBD2, cannot be confirmed without DNA. The CDR3 runs to 17 residues. CDR1 and CDR2 (germline): SEHNR, FQNEAQ (reference sequence). This chain's CDR3 is CASSFESGTHLTDTQYF.

V and J are TRBV11-1 and TRBJ2-1; TCRdb's D gene call, TRBD1, goes unchecked for lack of DNA. CDR1 is SGHAT and CDR2 is FQDESV in the germline V gene (reference sequence). This CDR3 spans 16 amino acids. Here the CDR3 reads CASSLVTGFSYNEQFF.

The chain has TRBV29-1 and TRBJ1-1. Germline CDR1 SQVTM, CDR2 ANQGSEA. This CDR3 contains 12 residues. The CDR3 loop is CSVETSDTEAFF.

CDR3 region: CSARMTGVTEAFF. The V gene is TRBV20-1, the J gene TRBJ1-1; TCRdb reports TRBD1, a call that lacks DNA to check it against. The CDR3 has 13 residues. The V gene's germline CDR1 is DFQATT and CDR2 SNEGSKA (reference sequence).

The chain is built from TRBV29-1 and TRBJ2-1; TCRdb's D call, TRBD2, is unchecked because there is no DNA. Germline-derived CDR1 and CDR2 are SQVTM and ANQGSEA. This CDR3 contains 19 residues. CDR3 residues: CSVSGGTGLAGVSYNEQFF.

The chain carries TRBV7-8 and TRBJ1-1. Germline values: CDR1 SGHVS, CDR2 FQNEAQ. This CDR3 has 12 residues. The CDR3 here is CASSAGNTEAFF. Filled out from reference TRBV7-8 and TRBJ1-1, the complete variable domain reads GAGVSQSPRYKVAKRGQDVALRCDPISGHVSLFWYQQALGQGPEFLTYFQNEAQLDKSGLPSDRFFAERPEGSVSTLKIQRTQQEDSAVYLCASSAGNTEAFFGQGTRLTVV.

The rearrangement joins TRBV18 to TRBJ2-5. This CDR3 region has 12 residues. The V gene's germline CDR1 is KGHSH and CDR2 LQKENI. CDR3 sequence: CASSPGQETQYF.

The rearrangement joins TRBV10-1 to TRBJ2-5. The CDR3 has 15 amino acids. CDR1 is WNHNN, CDR2 SYGVQD, per germline (reference sequence). The CDR3 loop is CASSEASLNQETQYF.

The chain links TRBV4-1 to TRBJ2-7; TCRdb proposes TRBD2, but this gene call is untestable without DNA. The CDR3 is 16 amino acids. CDR1 is MGHRA, CDR2 YSYEKL, per germline. The CDR3 sequence is CASSQDGGVGEYEQYF.

This clonotype ranks as medium-sized in terms of frequency. V gene TRBV5-1 combines with J gene TRBJ2-1. The CDR3 spans 13 residues. The germline V gene encodes CDR1 SGHRS and CDR2 YFSETQ. Here the CDR3 reads CASSLGDGHEQFF.

The chain uses TRBV3-1 and TRBJ1-2; no DNA is available, so the TRBD1 call from TCRdb remains unchecked. CDR1 and CDR2 from the germline V gene are LGHDT and YNNKEL (reference sequence). The CDR3 is 15 residues long. The CDR3 spells CASSPTGSAPEGYTF.

Measured by frequency, this clonotype is medium-sized. The gene calls are TRBV20-1 and TRBJ1-5; TCRdb selects TRBD1, and the lack of DNA leaves this call unchecked. This CDR3 spans 13 amino acids. Germline V gene sequence: CDR1 DFQATT, CDR2 SNEGSKA (reference sequence). CDR3 in amino acids: CSARTGEIQPQHF.

The CDR3 protein is CSATMGWVYNEQFF. V is TRBV20-1 and J is TRBJ2-1. This CDR3 region has 14 residues. Germline V gives CDR1 DFQATT, CDR2 SNEGSKA (reference sequence).

The chain has TRBV2 and TRBJ1-6. The CDR3 is 14 amino acids. Germline V gene lookup returns CDR1 SNHLY and CDR2 FYNNEI. The CDR3 is CASSESSYNSPLHF.

The chain carries TRBV5-1 and TRBJ2-7; TCRdb returns TRBD2, unconfirmable since there is no DNA. This CDR3 contains 15 residues. From germline, CDR1 is SGHRS and CDR2 YFSETQ. The CDR3 is CASSFGTSGTYEQYF.

CDR3 loop: CASSLGGGPAEAFF. The chain carries TRBV13 and TRBJ1-1; TCRdb picks TRBD1, but there is no DNA to check that call. Germline values: CDR1 PRHDT, CDR2 FYEKMQ (reference sequence). This CDR3 contains 14 residues.

This clonotype shows up as medium-sized by frequency. The rearrangement uses TRBV28 and TRBJ2-1. CDR3 length equals 16 residues. The germline V gene encodes CDR1 MDHEN and CDR2 SYDVKM. CDR3: CASSLLTGGPDNEQFF.

The genes are TRBV29-1 and TRBJ1-2; the TCRdb call, TRBD1, lacks DNA for checking. CDR3 size: 15 residues. Germline V gives CDR1 SQVTM, CDR2 ANQGSEA. The chain's CDR3 is CSVEHQQGPIYGYTF.